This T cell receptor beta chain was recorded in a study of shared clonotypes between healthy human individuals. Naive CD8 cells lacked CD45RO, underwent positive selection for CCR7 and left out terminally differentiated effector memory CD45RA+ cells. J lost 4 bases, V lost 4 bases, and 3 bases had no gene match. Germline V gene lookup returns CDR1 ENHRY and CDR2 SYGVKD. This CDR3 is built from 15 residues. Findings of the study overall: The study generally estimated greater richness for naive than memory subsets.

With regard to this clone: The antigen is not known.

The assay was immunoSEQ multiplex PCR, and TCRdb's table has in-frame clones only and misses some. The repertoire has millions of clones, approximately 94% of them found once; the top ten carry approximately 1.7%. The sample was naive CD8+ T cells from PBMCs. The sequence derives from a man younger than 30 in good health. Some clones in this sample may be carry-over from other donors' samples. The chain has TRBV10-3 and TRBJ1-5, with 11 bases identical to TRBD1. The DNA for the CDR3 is TGTGCCATCAGTGGGACAGGGGGCGAAAATCAGCCCCAGCATTTT. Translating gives CAISGTGGENQPQHF.